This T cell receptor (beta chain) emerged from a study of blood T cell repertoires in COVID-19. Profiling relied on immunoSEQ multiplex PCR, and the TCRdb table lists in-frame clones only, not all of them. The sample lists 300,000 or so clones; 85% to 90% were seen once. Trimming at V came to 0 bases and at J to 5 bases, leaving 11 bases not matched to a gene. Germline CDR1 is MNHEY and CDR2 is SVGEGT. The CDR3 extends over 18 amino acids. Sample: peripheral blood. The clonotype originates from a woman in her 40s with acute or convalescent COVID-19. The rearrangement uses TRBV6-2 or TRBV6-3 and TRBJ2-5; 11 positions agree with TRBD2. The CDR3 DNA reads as TGTGCCAGCAGTTACTCGAGCGGACTAGCGGGCCTCAGGGAGACCCAGTACTTC. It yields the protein CASSYSSGLAGLRETQYF.